This T cell receptor beta chain was identified in a study of OX40 agonist ivuxolimab in advanced cancers. Study as a whole: Checkpoint inhibitors had been given previously to under 50% of patients.

This clone appeared a few times. This table comes from immunoSEQ multiplex PCR, and its TCRdb copy is limited to in-frame clones, with some not included. The profile shows over 50,000 clones, 80% to 85% of them singletons. Specimen: CD4+ or CD8+ T cells sorted from blood, collected in a trial of the OX40 agonist ivuxolimab. This clonotype originated in an adult with an advanced solid tumor such as melanoma, head and neck, liver or kidney cancer.

CDR3 sequence: CASSLVDRTREPQHF. The CDR3 DNA reads TGTGCCAGCAGCTTAGTCGACAGGACAAGGGAGCCCCAGCATTTT. V and J are TRBV7-6 and TRBJ1-5, with a possible D match to TRBD1 (6 bases). The CDR3 contains 15 residues. V lost 1 base, J lost 8 bases, and 15 bases lay in between. Germline-derived CDR1 and CDR2 are SGHVS and FNYEAQ.